This entry features one T cell receptor beta chain sequence. The data originate from a study of blood T cell repertoires in COVID-19. Study-wide context: Collection of acute and convalescent COVID-19 samples took place in the United States, Italy and Spain.

V lost 4 bases to trimming and J lost 2 bases, with 5 bases between them. This CDR3 has 12 residues. Germline assignment: CDR1 LNHDA and CDR2 SQIVND (reference sequence). Original processing notes: Nucleated cell counts were estimated from reference gene primer amplification. Sequencing used immunoSEQ multiplex PCR; TCRdb keeps in-frame clones, though not all of them. The V and J calls and clone size are taken from that table; D and trimming were inferred from the DNA. The repertoire holds around 200,000 clones, with approximately 84% as singletons. The chain uses TRBV19 and TRBJ1-1; D is uncertain. Sequences were obtained from peripheral blood. The TCR comes from a human donor in a cohort sampled during active COVID-19. Written as DNA, the CDR3 is TGTGCCAGTAGTAGGGCTAACACTGAAGCTTTCTTT. It encodes CASSRANTEAFF.